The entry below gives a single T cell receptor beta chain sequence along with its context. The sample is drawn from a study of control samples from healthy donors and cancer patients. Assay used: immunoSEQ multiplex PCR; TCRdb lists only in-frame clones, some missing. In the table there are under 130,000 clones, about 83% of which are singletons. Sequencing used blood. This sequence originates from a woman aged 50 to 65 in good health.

The CDR3 nucleotides are TGCGCCAGCAGCCAAGGCGTCGGCAGGGCGAAGAACGAGCAGTACTTC. Its translation: CASSQGVGRAKNEQYF. The chain uses TRBV4-3 and TRBJ2-7; D possibly corresponds to TRBD1 (5 bases). CDR3 size: 16 residues. V was clipped by 1 base and J by 5 bases, with 18 bases between them. Germline CDR1 LGHNA, CDR2 YSLEER.